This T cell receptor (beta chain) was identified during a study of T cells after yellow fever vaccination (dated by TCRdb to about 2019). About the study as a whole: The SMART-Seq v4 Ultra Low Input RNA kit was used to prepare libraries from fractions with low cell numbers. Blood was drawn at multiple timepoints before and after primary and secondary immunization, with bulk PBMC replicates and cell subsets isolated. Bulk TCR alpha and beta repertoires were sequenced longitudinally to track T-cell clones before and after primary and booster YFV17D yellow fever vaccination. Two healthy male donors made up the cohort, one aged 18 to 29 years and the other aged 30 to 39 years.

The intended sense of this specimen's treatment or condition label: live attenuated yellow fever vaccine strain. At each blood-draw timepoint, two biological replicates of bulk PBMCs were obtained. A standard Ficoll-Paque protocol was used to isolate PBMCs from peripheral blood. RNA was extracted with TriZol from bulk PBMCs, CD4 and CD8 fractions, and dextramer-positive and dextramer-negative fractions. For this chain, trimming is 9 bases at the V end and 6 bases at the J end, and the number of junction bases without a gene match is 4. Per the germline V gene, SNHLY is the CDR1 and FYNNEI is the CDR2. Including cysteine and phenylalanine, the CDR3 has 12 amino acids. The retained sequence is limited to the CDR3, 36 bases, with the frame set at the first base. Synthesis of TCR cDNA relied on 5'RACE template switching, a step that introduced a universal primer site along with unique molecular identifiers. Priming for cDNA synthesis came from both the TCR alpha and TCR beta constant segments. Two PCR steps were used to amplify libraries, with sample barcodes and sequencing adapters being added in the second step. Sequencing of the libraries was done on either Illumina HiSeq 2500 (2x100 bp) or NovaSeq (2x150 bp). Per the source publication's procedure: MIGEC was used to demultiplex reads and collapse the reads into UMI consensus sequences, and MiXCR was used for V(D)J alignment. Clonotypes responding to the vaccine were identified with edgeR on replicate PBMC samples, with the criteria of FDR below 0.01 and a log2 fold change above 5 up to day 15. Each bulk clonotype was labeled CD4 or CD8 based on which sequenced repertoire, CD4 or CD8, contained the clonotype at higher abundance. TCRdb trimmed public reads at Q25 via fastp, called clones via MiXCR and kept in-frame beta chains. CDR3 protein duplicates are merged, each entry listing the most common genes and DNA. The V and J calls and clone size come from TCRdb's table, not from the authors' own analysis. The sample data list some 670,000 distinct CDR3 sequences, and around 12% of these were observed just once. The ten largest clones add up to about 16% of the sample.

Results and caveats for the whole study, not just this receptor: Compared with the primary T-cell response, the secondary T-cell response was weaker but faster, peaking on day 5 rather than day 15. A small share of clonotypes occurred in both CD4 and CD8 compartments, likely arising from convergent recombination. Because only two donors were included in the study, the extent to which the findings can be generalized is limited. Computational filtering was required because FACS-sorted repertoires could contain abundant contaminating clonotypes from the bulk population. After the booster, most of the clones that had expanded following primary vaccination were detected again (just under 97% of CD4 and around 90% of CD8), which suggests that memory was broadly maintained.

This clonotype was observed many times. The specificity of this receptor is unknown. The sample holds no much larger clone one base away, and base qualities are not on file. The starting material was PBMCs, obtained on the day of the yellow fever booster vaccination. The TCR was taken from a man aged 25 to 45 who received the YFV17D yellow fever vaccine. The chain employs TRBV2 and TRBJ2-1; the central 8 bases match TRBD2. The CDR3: CASLAGTNEQFF. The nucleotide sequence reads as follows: TGTGCCAGTTTAGCGGGGACCAATGAGCAGTTCTTC.